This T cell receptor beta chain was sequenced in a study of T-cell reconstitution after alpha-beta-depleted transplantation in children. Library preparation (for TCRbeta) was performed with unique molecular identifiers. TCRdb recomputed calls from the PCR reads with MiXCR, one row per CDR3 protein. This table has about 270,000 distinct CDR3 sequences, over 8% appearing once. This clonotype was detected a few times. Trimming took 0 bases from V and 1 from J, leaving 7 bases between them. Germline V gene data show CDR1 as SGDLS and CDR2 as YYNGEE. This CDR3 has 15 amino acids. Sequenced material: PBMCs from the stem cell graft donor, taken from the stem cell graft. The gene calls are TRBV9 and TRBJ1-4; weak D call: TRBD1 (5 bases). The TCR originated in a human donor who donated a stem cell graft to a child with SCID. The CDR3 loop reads CASSVEGRTNEKLFF. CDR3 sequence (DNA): TGTGCCAGCAGCGTAGAGGGGAGAACTAATGAAAAACTGTTTTTT.